The clone carrying this TCR beta chain was observed once. Its antigen is undetermined. The entry originates in a study of shared clonotypes between healthy human individuals. Study background: The study used three CD4 naive, three CD4 memory, two CD8 naive and one CD8 memory plate per donor. Study-level findings and limits: For naive CD4 cells, roughly 5.5% of clonotypes were shared across a handful of donors.

Naive CD8 cells, CD45RO-negative and positively selected for CCR7, excluded terminally differentiated effector memory CD45RA+ cells. The CDR3 consists of 15 residues. Trimming stripped 1 base from V and 5 bases from J, with 14 bases between. In germline, CDR1 is LGHNA, CDR2 YSLEER. Deep-level running was used for the assay. Generated by immunoSEQ multiplex PCR, the TCRdb table keeps only in-frame clones and is missing some. There are about 2.1 million clones in the sample; just over 90% occur only once, and more than 1.5% lies in the top ten. The rearrangement links TRBV4-3 to TRBJ1-2; D is uncertain. Specimen: naive CD8+ T cells from PBMCs. This TCR came from a man aged 18 to 30 in good health. Some clones in this sample may be carry-over from other donors' samples. CDR3 in DNA: TGCGCCAGCAGCCAAGTGTCAAGTGGGGTTTATGGCTACACCTTC. This encodes CASSQVSSGVYGYTF.